The 30 T cell receptor beta chains below come from one sample, sequenced in a study of regulatory T cells. Study-level findings and limits: In CD3G-deficient patients, conventional CD4+ T cells were enriched for hydrophobic CDR3 residues at positions 6 and 7.

Their antigens remain unidentified. Primers: 52 TRBV forward and 13 TRBJ reverse. Generated by immunoSEQ multiplex PCR, the TCRdb table keeps only in-frame clones and is missing some. The sample lists over 25,000 clones, about nine tenths seen once, with less than 2% in the top ten. Sequenced sample: conventional CD4+ T cells sorted from blood. The receptors were gathered from a person aged 18 to 35 with CD3G deficiency.

This clone was found once. CDR3 DNA sequence: TGTGCCAGCAGCTCGGCGACGGACAGGGCGGGGGGTACGCAGTATTTT. This encodes CASSSATDRAGGTQYF. J is TRBJ2-3 and V is TRBV7-9; D may be TRBD1 or TRBD2 (8 bases each). V lost 4 bases, J lost 8 bases, and 22 bases lay in between. The CDR3 runs to 16 residues. The germline CDR1 and CDR2 sequences are SEHNR and FQNEAQ (reference sequence).

The V gene is TRBV25-1, the J gene TRBJ2-7; D is tentatively TRBD1 or TRBD2 (5 bases each). V dropped 2 bases and J dropped 0 bases, with 14 bases sitting between them. CDR3 length: 16 residues. Germline loops: CDR1 MGHDK, CDR2 SYGVNS. CDR3 sequence reads: CASSEGGSLSSYEQYV. In nucleotides, the CDR3 is TGTGCCAGCAGTGAAGGGGGAAGCCTAAGCTCCTACGAGCAGTACGTC.

The V call is TRBV18, the J call TRBJ1-5; D is undetermined. Germline CDR1 reads KGHSH; CDR2 reads LQKENI. CDR3 length equals 15 residues. The ends were cut back, 0 bases at V and 4 bases at J, with 10 bases in the middle. For the CDR3, the DNA is TGTGCCAGCTCACCACCCCCGACTGAAAATCAGCCCCAGCATTTT. Amino acid sequence: CASSPPPTENQPQHF.

This chain links TRBV6-1 with TRBJ2-7; a possible D gene is TRBD1 (5 bases). Germline V CDR1 and CDR2: MNHNS, SASEGT. The CDR3 length is 14 residues. V lost 6 bases and J 0 bases, leaving 12 bases between the germline ends. The CDR3 DNA follows: TGTGCCAGCAGCCCAGGGTACTACTCCTACGAGCAGTACTTC. As protein: CASSPGYYSYEQYF.

The genes are TRBV6-1 and TRBJ1-1, with D possibly TRBD1 on 5 matching bases. CDR3 length: 14 residues. The ends were cut back, 6 bases at V and 1 base at J, with 12 bases in the middle. The germline gives CDR1 MNHNS, CDR2 SASEGT. The CDR3 here is CASRPGSQNTEAFF. The DNA of the CDR3 is TGTGCCAGCAGGCCAGGGTCCCAGAACACTGAAGCTTTCTTT.

V usage is TRBV5-1 and J usage is TRBJ1-2, with TRBD1 matching 8 bases. Germline CDR1 reads SGHRS; CDR2 reads YFSETQ. This CDR3 comprises 12 residues. J lost 6 bases, V lost 4 bases, and 2 bases had no gene match. CDR3 protein: CASSATGDGYTF. In DNA form, the CDR3 reads TGCGCCAGCAGCGCGACAGGGGATGGCTACACCTTC.

This sequence joins TRBV5-6 and TRBJ1-2; D ambiguous. Trimming pared 3 bases from V and 4 bases from J, leaving 13 bases between. Germline CDR1 SGHDT, CDR2 YYEEEE. This CDR3 has 14 residues. DNA of the CDR3: TGTGCCAGCAGCTGGGAGGGCCGGATCTATGGCTACACCTTC. This translates into CASSWEGRIYGYTF.

The sample holds one count of this clone. The rearrangement joins TRBV7-8 to TRBJ1-2; D is uncertain. V gave up 1 base and J gave up 5 bases, with 14 bases separating them. The germline V gene encodes CDR1 SGHVS and CDR2 FQNEAQ. The CDR3 totals 15 residues. The CDR3 DNA reads as TGTGCCAGCAGCTTAGAGAGGATCCCTAGATATGGCTACACCTTC. This sequence encodes CASSLERIPRYGYTF.

The chain combines TRBV9 with TRBJ2-1, with 11 bases identical to TRBD2. This CDR3 spans 16 amino acids. After removal of 4 bases from V and 1 base from J, the junction contained 4 bases not matched to a gene. Germline V gene lookup returns CDR1 SGDLS and CDR2 YYNGEE. The CDR3 sequence: CASSFGLAGSYNEQFF. For the CDR3, the DNA is TGTGCCAGCAGCTTTGGACTAGCGGGTTCCTACAATGAGCAGTTCTTC.

The rearrangement joins TRBV5-1 to TRBJ1-4; TRBD1 is a possible D gene (6 bases). The V and J ends lost 2 bases and 3 bases respectively, with 11 bases between them. Looked up from germline, CDR1 is SGHRS and CDR2 is YFSETQ. The CDR3 spans 15 residues. This CDR3 reads CASSFGGGSNEKLFF. Written as DNA, the CDR3 is TGCGCCAGCAGCTTCGGAGGGGGATCTAATGAAAAACTGTTTTTT.

CDR3 in amino acids: CASSISGGSSYEQYF. As DNA, the CDR3 is TGTGCCAGCAGTATTAGCGGGGGTTCCTCCTACGAGCAGTACTTC. The genes are TRBV6-1 and TRBJ2-7; 9 bases are shared with TRBD2. Germline CDR1 is MNHNS and CDR2 is SASEGT. V lost 5 bases and J lost 0; bases outside the gene matches: 5. The CDR3 extends over 15 amino acids.

The rearrangement links TRBV10-2 to TRBJ2-1; no firm D call. Looked up from germline, CDR1 is WSHSY and CDR2 is SAAADI. The ends were cut back, 7 bases at V and 8 bases at J, with 12 bases in the middle. There are 12 residues in the CDR3. The CDR3 is CASTPYRDEQFF. DNA of the CDR3: TGCGCCAGCACTCCTTACCGAGATGAGCAGTTCTTC.

V gene TRBV19 combines with J gene TRBJ1-2; TRBD1 aligns across 7 bases. CDR3 length equals 16 residues. V lost 3 bases, J lost 4 bases, and 11 bases stayed unmatched. The V gene's germline CDR1 is LNHDA and CDR2 SQIVND (reference sequence). The DNA of the CDR3 is TGTGCCAGTAGTATGGGCTCGACAGGGTGGGTCTATGGCTACACCTTC. It is translated as CASSMGSTGWVYGYTF.

J is TRBJ1-5 and V is TRBV5-6; tentatively, D is TRBD1 (5 bases). The CDR3 length is 14 residues. CDR1 and CDR2 (germline): SGHDT, YYEEEE. V was trimmed by 4 bases and J by 1 base, leaving 9 bases between them. The CDR3 DNA reads TGTGCCAGCAGCGTCCGGGACAGCAATCAGCCCCAGCATTTT. The encoded protein is CASSVRDSNQPQHF. Full variable domain (outside the CDR3, taken from reference TRBV5-6 and TRBJ1-5): DAGVTQSPTHLIKTRGQQVTLRCSPKSGHDTVSWYQQALGQGPQFIFQYYEEEERQRGNFPDRFSGHQFPNYSSELNVNALLLGDSALYLCASSVRDSNQPQHFGDGTRLSIL.

The V and J genes are TRBV25-1 and TRBJ1-1; 7 bases map to TRBD1. CDR3 length: 13 residues. J lost 2 bases, V lost 7 bases, and 4 bases had no gene match. From germline, CDR1 is MGHDK and CDR2 SYGVNS. CDR3 residues: CASTHRGNTEAFF. The DNA of the CDR3 is TGTGCCAGCACCCACAGGGGAAACACTGAAGCTTTCTTT.

The chain joins TRBV5-1 to TRBJ1-1; unclear D gene. From germline, CDR1 is SGHRS and CDR2 YFSETQ. This CDR3 has 13 residues. Trimming pared 5 bases from V and 5 bases from J, leaving 13 bases between. The chain's CDR3 is CASSVGEHTEAFF. DNA for the CDR3: TGCGCCAGCAGTGTCGGGGAACATACTGAAGCTTTCTTT.

This chain joins TRBV6-6 and TRBJ2-1; TRBD1 matches 8 bases. Germline trimming cut 5 bases from V and 7 bases from J; bases unmatched to any gene: 1. Germline CDR1 MNHNY, CDR2 SVGAGI (reference sequence). The CDR3 length is 12 residues. In DNA, the CDR3 is TGTGCCAGCAGTCGACAGGGGAATGAGCAGTTCTTC. Protein: CASSRQGNEQFF.

CDR3 nucleotides: TGTGCCAGCAGCGTGACTCTCCGCGGGGGGGAGCAGTACTTC. Its translation: CASSVTLRGGEQYF. The J gene is TRBJ2-7, the V gene TRBV6-1; 8 positions match TRBD2. V trimming: 6 bases; J trimming: 7 bases; junction bases outside the gene matches: 11. Germline V CDR1 and CDR2: MNHNS, SASEGT. The CDR3 contains 14 residues.

The rearrangement links TRBV5-1 to TRBJ2-1, with 11 bases matching TRBD2. V lost 4 bases to trimming and J lost 2 bases; unmatched junction nucleotides: 2. CDR1 SGHRS and CDR2 YFSETQ come from the germline V gene. The CDR3 loop spans 15 amino acids. The CDR3 here is CASSPSGRTYNEQFF. The DNA of the CDR3 is TGCGCCAGCAGCCCTAGCGGGAGGACCTACAATGAGCAGTTCTTC.

The gene calls are TRBV29-1 and TRBJ2-2; 8 bases align to TRBD1. The V gene's germline CDR1 is SQVTM and CDR2 ANQGSEA. The CDR3 contains 14 residues. V shed 3 bases, J shed 5 bases, and the junction held 5 bases outside the gene matches. The CDR3 DNA follows: TGCAGCGTTGATGGGACAGGAACGACCGGGGAGCTGTTTTTT. It translates to CSVDGTGTTGELFF.

V and J are TRBV7-3 and TRBJ2-2; D is perhaps TRBD1 (5 bases). This CDR3 spans 17 amino acids. Trimming cost V 6 bases and J 3 bases, with 20 bases left between them. From germline, CDR1 is SGHTA and CDR2 FQGTGA. CDR3: CASRSFPRGKHTGELFF. Here the CDR3 DNA reads TGTGCCAGCAGGTCCTTTCCTAGGGGCAAACACACCGGGGAGCTGTTTTTT. The full variable domain, its missing parts supplied by reference TRBV7-3 and TRBJ2-2, is GAGVSQTPSNKVTEKGKYVELRCDPISGHTALYWYRQSLGQGPEFLIYFQGTGAADDSGLPNDRFFAVRPEGSVSTLKIQRTERGDSAVYLCASRSFPRGKHTGELFFGEGSRLTVL.

The rearrangement uses TRBV11-2 and TRBJ2-2, with D possibly matching TRBD1 (6 bases). Germline V gene lookup returns CDR1 SGHAT and CDR2 FQNNGV. This CDR3 comprises 17 residues. The V end was cut by 3 bases, the J end by 2 bases, with 16 bases between. CDR3 residues: CASSLGMGALNTGELFF. CDR3 DNA: TGTGCCAGCAGCTTGGGAATGGGGGCTCTAAACACCGGGGAGCTGTTTTTT.

The chain joins TRBV27 to TRBJ1-5; 8 nucleotides match TRBD1. CDR3 size: 17 residues. V shed 5 bases and J 5 bases; nucleotides not matched to a gene: 14. CDR1 is MNHEY and CDR2 is SMNVEV in the germline V gene (reference sequence). CDR3 nucleotide sequence: TGTGCCAGCAGTACGGACAGGGCTCCCATATGGGATCAGCCCCAGCATTTT. The encoded protein is CASSTDRAPIWDQPQHF.

The chain couples TRBV5-5 to TRBJ1-6, with D unclear. V lost 0 bases and J lost 5, with 6 bases in between. CDR1 is SGHKS, CDR2 YYEKEE, per germline (reference sequence). This CDR3 has 14 residues. CDR3 residues: CASSLGIHNSPLHF. The CDR3 coding sequence is TGTGCCAGCAGCTTGGGGATCCATAATTCACCCCTCCACTTT.

This chain connects TRBV7-2 to TRBJ2-2; D uncertain. CDR3 length: 15 residues. Germline CDR1 SGHTA, CDR2 FQGNSA. Trimming took 2 bases from V and 0 from J, leaving 7 bases between them. The CDR3 DNA sequence: TGTGCCAGCAGCTTACAGACGTCGAACACCGGGGAGCTGTTTTTT. This gives the protein CASSLQTSNTGELFF.

This chain joins TRBV6-5 and TRBJ2-6; the D is unclear. The V end lost 6 bases, the J end lost 0 bases, and 6 bases lay between the germline ends. The germline V gene has CDR1 MNHEY and CDR2 SVGAGI. The CDR3 is 14 amino acids. The CDR3 sequence is CASSRGSGANVLTF. The CDR3 nucleotides read TGTGCCAGCAGCCGAGGCTCTGGGGCCAACGTCCTGACTTTC.

The CDR3 spells CASSLTGRGSEQFF. The CDR3 coding sequence is TGTGCCAGCAGTTTAACGGGTAGGGGTAGTGAGCAGTTCTTC. The rearrangement links TRBV28 to TRBJ2-1; a possible D gene is TRBD1 (5 bases). Germline V gene sequence: CDR1 MDHEN, CDR2 SYDVKM. The CDR3 extends over 14 amino acids. Deletions cut 2 bases from V and 9 bases from J, with 14 bases between.

The CDR3 loop reads CASSPWTGQSYEQYF. CDR3 nucleotide sequence: TGTGCCAGCAGCCCCTGGACAGGGCAGTCCTACGAGCAGTACTTC. This rearrangement joins TRBV5-4 to TRBJ2-7; TRBD1 matches 8 bases. The CDR3 totals 15 residues. Germline CDR1 reads SGHNT; CDR2 reads YYREEE (reference sequence). The junction had 7 bases not matched to a gene; V was cut back by 4 bases and J by 1 base.

This clone has more than one count but fewer than ten. This chain links TRBV6-1 with TRBJ1-2; no definite D call. Germline loops: CDR1 MNHNS, CDR2 SASEGT. The CDR3 covers 13 residues. V dropped 3 bases and J dropped 2 bases, with 7 bases sitting between them. The CDR3 nucleotides read TGTGCCAGCAGTGAGAGGTCGAACTATGGCTACACCTTC. It translates to CASSERSNYGYTF.

This chain uses TRBV5-6 with TRBJ2-3; perhaps TRBD1 as D (6 bases). This CDR3 has 15 amino acids. Germline CDR1 SGHDT, CDR2 YYEEEE. Trimming shortened V by 7 bases and J by 4 bases, and 19 bases separated the two germline ends. DNA of the CDR3: TGTGCCAGCCTCAGGGGCCCGGCCGGCGCAGATACGCAGTATTTT. Amino acid sequence: CASLRGPAGADTQYF.